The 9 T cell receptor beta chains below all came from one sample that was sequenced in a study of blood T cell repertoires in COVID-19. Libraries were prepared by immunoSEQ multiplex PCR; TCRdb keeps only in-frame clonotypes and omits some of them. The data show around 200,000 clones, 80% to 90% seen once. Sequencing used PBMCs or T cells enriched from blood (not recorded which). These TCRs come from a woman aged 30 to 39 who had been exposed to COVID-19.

This CDR3 reads CASSPGLAFGEQFF. The CDR3, as DNA: TGTGCCAGCAGCCCGGGACTAGCTTTTGGTGAGCAGTTCTTC. The gene calls are TRBV6-5 and TRBJ2-1, with 9 nucleotides matching TRBD2. From germline, CDR1 is MNHEY and CDR2 SVGAGI. The length of the CDR3 is 14 residues. The trim removed 6 bases at V and 9 bases at J, leaving 9 bases unmatched.

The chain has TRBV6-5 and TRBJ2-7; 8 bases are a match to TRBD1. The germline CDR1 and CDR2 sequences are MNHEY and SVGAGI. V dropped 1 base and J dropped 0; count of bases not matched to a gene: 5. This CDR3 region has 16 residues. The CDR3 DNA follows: TGTGCCAGCAGTTACTGGACAGGGAGCGGCTCCTACGAGCAGTACTTC. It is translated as CASSYWTGSGSYEQYF.

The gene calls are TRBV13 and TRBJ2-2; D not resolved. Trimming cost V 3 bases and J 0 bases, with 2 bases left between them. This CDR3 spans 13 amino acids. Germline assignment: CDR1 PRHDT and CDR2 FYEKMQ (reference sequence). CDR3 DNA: TGTGCCAGCAGCTTCACGAACACCGGGGAGCTGTTTTTT. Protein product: CASSFTNTGELFF.

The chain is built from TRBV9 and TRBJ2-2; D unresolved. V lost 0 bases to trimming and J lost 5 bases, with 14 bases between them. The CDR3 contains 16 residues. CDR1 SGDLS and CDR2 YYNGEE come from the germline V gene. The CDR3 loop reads CASSVAPVDFTGELFF. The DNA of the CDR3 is TGTGCCAGCAGCGTAGCCCCGGTTGACTTTACCGGGGAGCTGTTTTTT.

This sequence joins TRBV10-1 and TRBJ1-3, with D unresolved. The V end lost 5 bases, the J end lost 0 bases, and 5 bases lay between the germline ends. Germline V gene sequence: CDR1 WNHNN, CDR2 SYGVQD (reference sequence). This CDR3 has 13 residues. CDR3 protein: CASSTDSGNTIYF. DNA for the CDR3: TGCGCCAGCAGTACAGACTCTGGAAACACCATATATTTT.

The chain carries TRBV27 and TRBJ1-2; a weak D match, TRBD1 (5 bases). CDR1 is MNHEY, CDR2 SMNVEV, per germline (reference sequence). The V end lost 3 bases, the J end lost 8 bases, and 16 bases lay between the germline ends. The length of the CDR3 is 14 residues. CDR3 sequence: CASSLVGRKGGYTF. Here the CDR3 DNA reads TGTGCCAGCAGTTTGGTAGGGCGAAAGGGGGGCTACACCTTC.

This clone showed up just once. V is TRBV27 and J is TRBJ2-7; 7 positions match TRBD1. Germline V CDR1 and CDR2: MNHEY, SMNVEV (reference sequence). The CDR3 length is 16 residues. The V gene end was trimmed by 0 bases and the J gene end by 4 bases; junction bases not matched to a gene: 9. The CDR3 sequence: CASSLSPPDRIYEQYF. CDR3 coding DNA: TGTGCCAGCAGTTTATCCCCCCCGGACAGGATTTACGAGCAGTACTTC.

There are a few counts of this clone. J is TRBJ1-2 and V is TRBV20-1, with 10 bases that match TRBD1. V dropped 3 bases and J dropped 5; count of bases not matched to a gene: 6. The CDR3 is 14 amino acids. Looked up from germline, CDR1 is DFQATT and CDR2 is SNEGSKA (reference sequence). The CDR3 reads CSASPGQGEYGYTF. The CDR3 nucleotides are TGCAGTGCTAGTCCCGGACAGGGGGAATATGGCTACACCTTC.

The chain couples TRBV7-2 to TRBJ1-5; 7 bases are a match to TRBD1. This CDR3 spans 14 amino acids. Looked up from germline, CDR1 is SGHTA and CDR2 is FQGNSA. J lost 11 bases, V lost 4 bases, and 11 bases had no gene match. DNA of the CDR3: TGTGCCAGCAGCTACGGACAGGAGGGGGCGGCCCAGCATTTT. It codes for CASSYGQEGAAQHF.